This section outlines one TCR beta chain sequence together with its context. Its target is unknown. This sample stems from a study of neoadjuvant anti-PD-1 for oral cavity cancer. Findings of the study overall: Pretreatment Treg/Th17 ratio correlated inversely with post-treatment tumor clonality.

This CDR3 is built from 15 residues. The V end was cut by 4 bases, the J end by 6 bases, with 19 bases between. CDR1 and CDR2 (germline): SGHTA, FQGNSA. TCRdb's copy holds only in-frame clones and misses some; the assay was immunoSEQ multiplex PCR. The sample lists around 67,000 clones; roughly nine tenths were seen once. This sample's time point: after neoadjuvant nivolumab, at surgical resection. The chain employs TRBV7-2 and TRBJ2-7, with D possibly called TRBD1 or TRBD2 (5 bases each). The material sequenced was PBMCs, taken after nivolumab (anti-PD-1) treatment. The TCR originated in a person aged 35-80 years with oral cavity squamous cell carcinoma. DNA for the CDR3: TGTGCCAGCAGCTCCACTGGTCAGGGCCGGGGCGAGCAGTACTTC. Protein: CASSSTGQGRGEQYF.